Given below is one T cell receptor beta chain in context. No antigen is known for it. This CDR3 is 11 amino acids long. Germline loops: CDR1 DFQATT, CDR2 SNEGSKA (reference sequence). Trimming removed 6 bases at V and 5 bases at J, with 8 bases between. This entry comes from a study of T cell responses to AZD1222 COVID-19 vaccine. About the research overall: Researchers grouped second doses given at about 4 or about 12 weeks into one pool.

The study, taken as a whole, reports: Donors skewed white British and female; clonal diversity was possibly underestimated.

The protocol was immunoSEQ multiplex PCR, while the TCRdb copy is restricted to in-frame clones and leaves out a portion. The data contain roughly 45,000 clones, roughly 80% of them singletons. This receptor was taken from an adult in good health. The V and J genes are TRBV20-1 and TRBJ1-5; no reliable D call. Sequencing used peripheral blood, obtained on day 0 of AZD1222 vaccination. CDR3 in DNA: TGCAGTGCCGCTGACGATCAGCCCCAGCATTTT. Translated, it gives CSAADDQPQHF.